Included here is one TCR beta chain sequence, with context. The antigen remains unidentified. The entry originates in a study of T cell responses to AZD1222 COVID-19 vaccine. Points from the study as a whole: Donor demographics were predominantly white British with a female majority; clonal diversity may be underestimated.

Germline V gene lookup returns CDR1 LNHDA and CDR2 SQIVND (reference sequence). The CDR3 spans 14 residues. The V gene end was trimmed by 5 bases and the J gene end by 2 bases; junction bases not matched to a gene: 5. Produced via immunoSEQ multiplex PCR; TCRdb's table is partial and in-frame only. The top ten clones hold 4.9% of a sample with roughly 60,000 clones, roughly 90% of them seen once. The clonotype comes from an adult in good health. This specimen was peripheral blood, taken on day 0 of AZD1222 vaccination. The chain employs TRBV19 and TRBJ2-7; 8 bases agree with TRBD1. CDR3 amino acids: CASSRPDRAYEQYF. As DNA, the CDR3 is TGTGCCAGTAGTCGCCCGGACAGGGCCTACGAGCAGTACTTC.